The clone carrying this T cell receptor beta chain was counted a few times. What it binds is unknown. This sample is drawn from a study of cytotoxic CD8 clonotypes in ibrutinib-treated CLL. As for the study in general: For this cohort, patients were roughly 10 relapsed/refractory and 15 treatment-naive, while fewer than 18 were IGHV unmutated. Results showed roughly 25 partial and 2 complete responses; following median roughly 70 months, approximately 15 remained remitted, around twelve advanced.

Measured with immunoSEQ multiplex PCR; TCRdb has only the in-frame clones, and not every one. The sample holds around 92,000 clones; over 60% are singletons and the top ten take roughly 25%. Cryopreserved PBMCs supplied approximately 1.9 micrograms of genomic DNA for TCR beta libraries. V lost 4 bases and J lost 4, with 13 bases in between. Germline-derived CDR1 and CDR2 are SNHLY and FYNNEI. This CDR3 region has 14 residues. Study-wide results and caveats: Higher circulating CD8+ T-cell counts strongly accompanied higher baseline clonality, above age-matched healthy donors.

The V and J genes are TRBV2 and TRBJ2-5, with a possible D match to TRBD2 (6 bases). The TCR sequence derives from a human donor with chronic lymphocytic leukemia. Material: PBMCs, obtained after 24 months of ibrutinib treatment. CDR3 nucleotides: TGTGCCAGCAGTGTAGGTGGGGGGTCAGAGACCCAGTACTTC. Translated: CASSVGGGSETQYF.